This T cell receptor (beta chain) was sequenced in a study of regulatory dendritic cells for organ transplantation. Details on this clone: Its specificity is unknown.

Overall study results and limits: Memory CD8+ T cells were the most oligoclonal; naive cells were highly diverse.

The V gene's germline CDR1 is MGHRA and CDR2 YSYEKL. The CDR3 is 14 amino acids. Trimming removed 0 bases at V and 5 bases at J, with 10 bases between. The method was immunoSEQ multiplex PCR; TCRdb's version includes in-frame clones alone and lacks a portion of them. The sample carries 30,000 or so clones, 82% recorded once. The rearrangement joins TRBV4-1 to TRBJ1-2; D not resolved. Sequences were obtained from naive CD8+ T cells from blood. Indicated subset: CD45RA+ naive T cells. The receptor comes from a human donor in good health. The CDR3 spells CASSQESSLYGYTF. CDR3 sequence (DNA): TGCGCCAGCAGCCAAGAGTCTTCTCTATATGGCTACACCTTC.